This passage covers 11 T cell receptor beta chains from one sample sequenced in a study of OX40 agonist ivuxolimab in advanced cancers. Method: immunoSEQ multiplex PCR; TCRdb's copy keeps in-frame clones and lacks some. The repertoire consists of about 35,000 clones, with less than 90% occurring once and the leading ten covering 1.8%. Here the sequenced sample was CD4+ or CD8+ T cells sorted from blood, taken in a trial of the OX40 agonist ivuxolimab. These receptors were obtained from an adult with an advanced solid tumor such as melanoma, head and neck, liver or kidney cancer.

The V gene is TRBV7-3, the J gene TRBJ2-7; D remains ambiguous. Looked up from germline, CDR1 is SGHTA and CDR2 is FQGTGA. With 4 bases removed from V and 0 bases from J, the gap between germline ends came to 22 bases. The CDR3 spans 18 residues. The CDR3 DNA sequence: TGTGCCAGCAGCTCCTCCTATAATGGGCATTTAGGCTCCTACGAGCAGTACTTC. It specifies CASSSSYNGHLGSYEQYF.

This clone was seen more than once but under ten times. This chain joins TRBV18 and TRBJ1-1; D is unresolved. The V gene's germline CDR1 is KGHSH and CDR2 LQKENI. CDR3 length equals 15 residues. V shed 1 base and J shed 1 base, with 10 bases lying between them. The CDR3 region is CASSPRSIPNTEAFF. The CDR3, as DNA: TGTGCCAGCTCACCACGAAGCATCCCGAACACTGAAGCTTTCTTT.

The table lists this clone with a few counts. This chain uses TRBV18 with TRBJ1-5; D is undetermined. Germline V CDR1 and CDR2: KGHSH, LQKENI. V was trimmed by 3 bases and J by 6 bases, leaving 12 bases between them. This CDR3 comprises 14 residues. Here the CDR3 DNA reads TGTGCCAGCTCACCGATCTCCGGGTTTCAGCCCCAGCATTTT. Translating gives CASSPISGFQPQHF.

J is TRBJ2-1 and V is TRBV18; TRBD2 aligns across 13 bases. V dropped 0 bases and J dropped 9; count of bases not matched to a gene: 5. Germline-derived CDR1 and CDR2 are KGHSH and LQKENI. There are 16 residues in the CDR3. The CDR3 reads CASSPPGTSGIAEQFF. The DNA of the CDR3 is TGTGCCAGCTCACCACCGGGGACTAGCGGGATAGCTGAGCAGTTCTTC. The whole variable domain, remainder taken from reference TRBV18 and TRBJ2-1, is NAGVMQNPRHLVRRRGQEARLRCSPMKGHSHVYWYRQLPEEGLKFMVYLQKENIIDESGMPKERFSAEFPKEGPSILRIQQVVRGDSAAYFCASSPPGTSGIAEQFFGPGTRLTVL.

DNA of the CDR3: TGCACTACTGCAGGTTCCAGCGGGACCGGCACCTTCTTC. Amino acid sequence: CTTAGSSGTGTFF. The J gene is TRBJ2-1, the V gene TRBV29-1; TRBD2 agrees at 7 bases. Germline V gene lookup returns CDR1 SQVTM and CDR2 ANQGSEA. This CDR3 is built from 13 residues.

In this sample, this clone turned up a few times. V usage is TRBV14 and J usage is TRBJ2-7; D is unclear. Germline assignment: CDR1 SGHDN and CDR2 FVKESK. V lost 4 bases and J lost 1, with 8 bases in between. The length of the CDR3 is 13 residues. This CDR3 is CASSPRFSYEQYF. The CDR3 DNA reads TGTGCCAGCAGCCCCAGATTTTCCTACGAGCAGTACTTC.

This clone was seen just once. The V and J genes are TRBV19 and TRBJ1-2; 7 bases align to TRBD1. This CDR3 has 13 residues. Germline CDR1 LNHDA, CDR2 SQIVND (reference sequence). V lost 6 bases, J lost 3 bases, and 4 bases stayed unmatched. The CDR3 DNA sequence: TGTGCCAGTAGCATGGGACAGTACTATGGCTACACCTTC. Protein product: CASSMGQYYGYTF.

The chain has TRBV6-6 and TRBJ1-2; D remains ambiguous. Germline CDR1 is MNHNY and CDR2 is SVGAGI (reference sequence). The CDR3 loop spans 13 amino acids. V was pared by 2 bases and J by 6 bases, with 10 bases between. As DNA, the CDR3 is TGTGCCAGCAGTTACGGGTCAGGAGATGGCTACACCTTC. Protein: CASSYGSGDGYTF.

This rearrangement joins TRBV7-2 to TRBJ2-3; 12 positions agree with TRBD2. V shed 5 bases, J shed 3 bases, and the junction held 6 bases outside the gene matches. CDR1 and CDR2 from the germline V gene are SGHTA and FQGNSA. The length of the CDR3 is 16 residues. The CDR3 loop reads CASSPLAGGETDTQYF. CDR3 DNA: TGTGCCAGCAGCCCGCTAGCGGGGGGGGAAACAGATACGCAGTATTTT.

Note on this clone: This CDR3 is also generated by other DNA sequences in the sample. This chain links TRBV7-9 with TRBJ2-5; D not resolved. The germline V gene encodes CDR1 SEHNR and CDR2 FQNEAQ (reference sequence). Trimming pared 2 bases from V and 5 bases from J, leaving 3 bases between. CDR3 length: 11 residues. The CDR3 loop is CASSLLETQYF. The CDR3 DNA follows: TGTGCCAGCAGCTTATTGGAGACCCAGTACTTC.

The chain recombines TRBV28 with TRBJ2-7, with TRBD2 identical over 11 bases. Germline CDR1 MDHEN, CDR2 SYDVKM. The CDR3 sequence is 19 residues long. After removal of 3 bases from V and 0 bases from J, the junction contained 13 bases not matched to a gene. CDR3 sequence (DNA): TGTGCCAGCAGTTTGGCCCTCCGACTAGCGGGGTCAAGCTCCTACGAGCAGTACTTC. This gives the protein CASSLALRLAGSSSYEQYF.